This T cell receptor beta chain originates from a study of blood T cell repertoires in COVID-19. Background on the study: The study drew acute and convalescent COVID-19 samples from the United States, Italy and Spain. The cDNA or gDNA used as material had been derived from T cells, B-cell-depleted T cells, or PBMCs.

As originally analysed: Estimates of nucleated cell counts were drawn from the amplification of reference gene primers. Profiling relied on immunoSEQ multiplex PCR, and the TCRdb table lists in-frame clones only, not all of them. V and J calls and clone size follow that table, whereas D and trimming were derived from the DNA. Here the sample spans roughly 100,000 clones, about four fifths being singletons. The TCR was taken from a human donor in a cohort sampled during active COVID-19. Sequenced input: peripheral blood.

DNA for the CDR3: TGTGCCAGCAGCTTTACCCCCGGGAGCGCCGAGCAGTACTTC. Translated, it gives CASSFTPGSAEQYF. V usage is TRBV5-4 and J usage is TRBJ2-7, with D possibly TRBD2 on 6 matching bases. The V end was cut by 2 bases, the J end by 6 bases, with 15 bases between. CDR3 length: 14 amino acids. From germline, CDR1 is SGHNT and CDR2 YYREEE (reference sequence).